These T cell receptor beta chains were read from a single sample in a study of T cells after yellow fever vaccination. TCRdb analysed the 5' RACE reads with MiXCR anew, one entry per CDR3 protein. Here the sample spans a few hundred thousand distinct CDR3 sequences, around 4.3% being singletons. The material was PBMCs, obtained 15 days after the yellow fever booster vaccination. These receptors originate from a man younger than 30 who received the YFV17D yellow fever vaccine. The CDR3 runs from the conserved cysteine through the conserved F or W. The D gene is left open where the match is weak. A row's size may be missing; if present it is once, few, many or a size class.

v_gene,d_gene,j_gene,abundance,CDR3nt,CDR3aa
TRBV5-5,-,TRBJ2-2,many,TGTGCCAGCAGCCCCTTTGGCACCGGGGAGCTGTTTTTT,CASSPFGTGELFF
TRBV20-1,-,TRBJ1-1,few,TGCAGTGCTAGAGCATGGGGGGCCTCTGAAGCTTTCTTT,CSARAWGASEAFF
TRBV2,TRBD1,TRBJ1-2,few,TGTGCCAGCAGCACCGGGACAGGTTTTTATGGCTACACCTTC,CASSTGTGFYGYTF
TRBV20-1,TRBD2,TRBJ2-1,-,TGCAGTGCGGGAGGACTAGACAATGAGCAGTTCTTC,CSAGGLDNEQFF
TRBV7-2,-,TRBJ1-1,few,TGTGCCAGCAGCTTACCGGGGGGCAGGCGGGCTTTCTTT,CASSLPGGRRAFF
TRBV6-2/TRBV6-3,TRBD1,TRBJ1-5,-,TGTGCCAGCAGAAATACAGGGGGCGGACAGCCCCAGCATTTT,CASRNTGGGQPQHF
TRBV6-5,-,TRBJ1-2,many,TGTGCCAGCAGTTACAGTCCTGACTTGCGTGGCTACACCTTC,CASSYSPDLRGYTF
TRBV7-2,-,TRBJ2-3,-,TGTGCCAGCAGCTGGCGGTCAAGCACAGATACGCAGTATTTT,CASSWRSSTDTQYF
TRBV7-9,-,TRBJ2-5,many,TGTGCCAGCAGCTCCAACCACGAGACCCAGTACTTC,CASSSNHETQYF
TRBV7-8,-,TRBJ2-3,few,TGTGCCAGCAGCTTAGCGCGACTCACAGATACGCAGTATTTT,CASSLARLTDTQYF
TRBV9,TRBD1,TRBJ2-3,many,TGTGCCAGCAGCGTGGATCAGGGGGCCTCTGGGTATACGCAGTATTTT,CASSVDQGASGYTQYF
TRBV6-6,TRBD1,TRBJ1-5,few,TGTGCCAGCAGAGGTATGGGGACAGGTGACAATCAGCCCCAGCATTTT,CASRGMGTGDNQPQHF
TRBV5-1,TRBD1,TRBJ2-2,few,TGCGCCAGCAGCACCCGGGACAGCTTCACCGGGGAGCTGTTTTTT,CASSTRDSFTGELFF
TRBV12-3/TRBV12-4,-,TRBJ2-4,few,TGTGCCAGCACCCTGAAACAGGGCGGGGAAAACATTCAGTACTTC,CASTLKQGGENIQYF
TRBV6-2/TRBV6-3,-,TRBJ2-1,-,TGTGCCAGCAGTCCTTCCCGACGGGCGGGTCACAATGAGCAGTTCTTC,CASSPSRRAGHNEQFF
TRBV28,-,TRBJ1-2,-,TGTGCCAGCAGTACCCCTGGACCAACTAGAGGCTATGGCTACACCTTC,CASSTPGPTRGYGYTF
TRBV14,TRBD2,TRBJ2-5,few,TGTGCCAGCAGCCAAACTAGCGGGGCGATGTGGGAGACCCAGTACTTC,CASSQTSGAMWETQYF
TRBV29-1,TRBD2,TRBJ2-5,many,TGCAGCGTCTCCCAGACTAGCGGGGGCCAGGGGGAGACCCAGTACTTC,CSVSQTSGGQGETQYF
TRBV6-2/TRBV6-3,TRBD1,TRBJ1-4,-,TGTGCCAGCATCCGGGACAGCACTAATGAAAAACTGTTTTTT,CASIRDSTNEKLFF
TRBV9,-,TRBJ1-6,-,TGTGCCAGCAGCGTATCGGTTGATACCTCCTATAATTCACCCCTCCACTTT,CASSVSVDTSYNSPLHF
TRBV7-2,-,TRBJ2-5,-,TGTGCCAGCAGCTTATTAAACGTAGCCGAGACCCAGTACTTC,CASSLLNVAETQYF
TRBV29-1,-,TRBJ2-1,many,TGCAGCGTTGAAGGACAGCGATACAATGAGCAGTTCTTC,CSVEGQRYNEQFF
TRBV6-5,-,TRBJ1-2,many,TGTGCCAGCAGTTACGGGATGGGGTGGGGCATCTATGGCTACACCTTC,CASSYGMGWGIYGYTF
TRBV5-1,-,TRBJ1-4,-,TGCGCCAGTCCCCGGGAGGTGAATTATGAAAAACTGTTTTTT,CASPREVNYEKLFF
TRBV20-1,-,TRBJ2-5,-,TGCAGTGCTAGCGTAGGAGTGAAGGAGACCCAGTACTTC,CSASVGVKETQYF
TRBV30,TRBD2,TRBJ2-7,few,TGTGCCTGCCTCTGGGCTAGCGGGGTCTACGAGCAGTACTTC,CACLWASGVYEQYF
TRBV5-4,TRBD1,TRBJ1-6,many,TGTGCCAGCAGCCTTGGGACAGGGAATAATTCACCCCTCCACTTT,CASSLGTGNNSPLHF
TRBV27,-,TRBJ1-1,few,TGTGCCAGCAGTTTTACGCGGACGAACACTGAAGCTTTCTTT,CASSFTRTNTEAFF
TRBV7-3,TRBD1,TRBJ1-1,many,TGTGCCAGCAGCCCCCGGGGACAGGGGTACACTGAAGCTTTCTTT,CASSPRGQGYTEAFF
TRBV2,TRBD1,TRBJ2-5,many,TGTGCCAGCAGTGAACGGACAGGGGGGGAGACCCAGTACTTC,CASSERTGGETQYF
TRBV7-9,TRBD2,TRBJ2-7,many,TGTGCCAGCAGCCCCTCGGTAGCGGGTTACGAGCAGTACTTC,CASSPSVAGYEQYF
TRBV28,-,TRBJ2-1,many,TGTGCCAGCAGTTTCTATCCGATCGCTGACAATGAGCAGTTCTTC,CASSFYPIADNEQFF
TRBV5-1,TRBD1,TRBJ2-7,-,TGCGCCAGCAGGGGAGCCACCGGGACAGCGCAGGAGCAGTACTTC,CASRGATGTAQEQYF
TRBV12-3/TRBV12-4,TRBD1,TRBJ1-2,-,TGTGCCAGCAGTTGGAGGGGGCATGGCTACACCTTC,CASSWRGHGYTF
TRBV5-6,-,TRBJ2-5,many,TGTGCCAGCAGCTTGGTGACCCACCGCGATCCGACCCAGTACTTC,CASSLVTHRDPTQYF
TRBV12-3/TRBV12-4,-,TRBJ2-5,many,TGTGCCAGCAGTTTAGCTGGGGACCAGTACTTC,CASSLAGDQYF
TRBV27,-,TRBJ2-1,many,TGTGCCAGCAGTTATATCCGAGGAAATGAGCAGTTCTTC,CASSYIRGNEQFF
TRBV28,TRBD1,TRBJ1-3,-,TGTGCCAGCGGGACAGGGGGTACCCCCTCTGGAAACACCATATATTTT,CASGTGGTPSGNTIYF
TRBV4-3,-,TRBJ2-1,many,TGCGCCAGCAGCCACCGTGGGGGGCTGGGTGAGCAGTTCTTC,CASSHRGGLGEQFF
TRBV5-4,-,TRBJ2-4,-,TGTGCCAGCAGCGTGACGGGGGTGGGAGCCAAAAACATTCAGTACTTC,CASSVTGVGAKNIQYF
TRBV10-2,-,TRBJ1-1,-,TGCGCCAGCATGGGGTCGACGGAAGCTTTCTTT,CASMGSTEAFF
TRBV4-3,TRBD1,TRBJ2-1,many,TGCGCCAGCAGCCCCCCGGGACAGGGGGTCTACAATGAGCAGTTCTTC,CASSPPGQGVYNEQFF
TRBV12-3/TRBV12-4,TRBD1,TRBJ1-1,-,TGTGCCAGCAGTGCCGGGACAGGGGTTATCACTGAAGCTTTCTTT,CASSAGTGVITEAFF
TRBV7-9,TRBD1,TRBJ2-7,many,TGTGCCAGCAGCACAACAGGGGGCCCCCTCTACGAGCAGTACTTC,CASSTTGGPLYEQYF
TRBV9,TRBD1,TRBJ2-6,-,TGTGCCAGCAGCGACCAGGGGGCTGGGGCCAACGTCCTGACTTTC,CASSDQGAGANVLTF
TRBV29-1,-,TRBJ1-2,many,TGCAGGGGAGCAGACACAGGGTCGAATGGCTACACCTTC,CRGADTGSNGYTF
TRBV28,TRBD1,TRBJ1-5,many,TGTGCCAGCAGGGGAGGTTCAGGGGGCGATCAGCCCCAGCATTTT,CASRGGSGGDQPQHF
TRBV29-1,-,TRBJ1-1,few,TGCAGCGTTGTCAGGGGAGATACTGAAGCTTTCTTT,CSVVRGDTEAFF